Below, one T cell receptor beta chain is given with its context. Germline loops: CDR1 SGHTA, CDR2 FQGNSA. Trimming at V came to 5 bases and at J to 3 bases, leaving 8 bases not matched to a gene. This CDR3 has 15 residues. The source of the sample is a study of OX40 agonist ivuxolimab in advanced cancers. Assay: immunoSEQ multiplex PCR; the TCRdb copy retains only in-frame clones and omits some. In the table there are 50,000 or so clones, 84% of which are singletons. The TCR sequence derives from an adult with an advanced solid tumor such as melanoma, head and neck, liver or kidney cancer. The genes are TRBV7-2 and TRBJ2-7; 9 bases line up with TRBD1. Sequenced material: CD4+ or CD8+ T cells sorted from blood, taken in a trial of the OX40 agonist ivuxolimab. DNA for the CDR3: TGTGCCAGCAGCCCCTCGGGACAGGGAAGCTACGAGCAGTACTTC. It specifies CASSPSGQGSYEQYF.